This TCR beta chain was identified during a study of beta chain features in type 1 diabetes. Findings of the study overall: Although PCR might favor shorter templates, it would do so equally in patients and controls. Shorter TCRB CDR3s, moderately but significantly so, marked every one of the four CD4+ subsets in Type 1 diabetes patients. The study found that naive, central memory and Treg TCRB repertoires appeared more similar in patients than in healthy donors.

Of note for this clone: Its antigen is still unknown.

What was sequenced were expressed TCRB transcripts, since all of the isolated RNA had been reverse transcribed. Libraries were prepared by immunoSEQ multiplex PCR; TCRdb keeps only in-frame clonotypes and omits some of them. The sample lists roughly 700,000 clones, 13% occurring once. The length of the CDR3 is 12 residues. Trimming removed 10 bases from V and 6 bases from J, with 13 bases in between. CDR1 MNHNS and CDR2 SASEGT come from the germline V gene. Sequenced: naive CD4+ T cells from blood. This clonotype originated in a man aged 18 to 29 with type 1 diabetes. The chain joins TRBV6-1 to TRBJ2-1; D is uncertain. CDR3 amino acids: CATTRGGNEQFF. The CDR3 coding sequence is TGTGCCACGACCCGTGGTGGCAATGAGCAGTTCTTC.